This T cell receptor (beta chain) was profiled in a study of blood T cell repertoires in COVID-19. About the study: The origin of the acute and convalescent COVID-19 samples was the United States, Italy and Spain. Sources were T cells, B-cell-depleted T cells, or PBMCs; the material itself was cDNA or gDNA.

Trimming removed 0 bases from V and 4 bases from J, with 7 bases in between. Germline-derived CDR1 and CDR2 are SGHRS and YFSETQ. The CDR3 runs to 13 residues. How the authors handled the data: Amplification from reference gene primers served as the basis for estimated nucleated cell counts. The repertoire was sequenced with immunoSEQ multiplex PCR; TCRdb's copy has only in-frame clones and lacks some. V and J calls and clone size come straight from that table; D and trimming were deduced from the DNA. The data show 200,000 to 250,000 clones, with approximately 84% seen just once and 1.5% to 2% held by the top ten.

Input material: peripheral blood. This receptor was obtained from a man between 40 and 49 years old with active or convalescent COVID-19. This sequence joins TRBV5-1 and TRBJ1-2; possible D gene TRBD1, 5 bases. CDR3 in DNA: TGCGCCAGCAGCTTGGCGGGGGGCTATGGCTACACCTTC. It encodes CASSLAGGYGYTF.